This is a list of T cell receptor beta chains from one sample in a study of blood T cell repertoires in COVID-19. The table came from immunoSEQ multiplex PCR; TCRdb's copy has only in-frame clones and leaves some out. The sample has roughly 140,000 clones, under 85% seen once. Sequencing was done on a sample of peripheral blood. These receptors came from a human donor in a cohort sampled during active COVID-19. Each CDR3 is given without its conserved first and last residue. The order of the fields is V gene, D gene, J gene, CDR3 protein. The D gene is left open where the match is weak.

TRBV7-2	-	TRBJ2-3	ASSLMTSRSTDTQY
TRBV7-9	-	TRBJ1-1	ASSLGGGRAGTEAF
TRBV19	TRBD1	TRBJ2-3	ASSIRTGRDTQY
TRBV4-3	-	TRBJ2-4	ASSQDPGTVQY
TRBV7-6	TRBD1	TRBJ2-2	ASSSRDRGNTGELF
TRBV9	-	TRBJ1-1	ASSVEDGGAEAF
TRBV20-1	TRBD2	TRBJ2-3	SASLGGGDTDTQY
TRBV9	-	TRBJ2-3	ASTSGDTQY
TRBV5-1	-	TRBJ1-1	ASSLGGAAPGEAF
TRBV19	-	TRBJ1-6	RGRLNSPLH
TRBV6-2/TRBV6-3	TRBD1	TRBJ1-5	ASSKTGGNQPQH
TRBV5-4	TRBD2	TRBJ2-3	ASTTKLAGARDTQY
TRBV3-1/TRBV3-2	-	TRBJ1-4	ASSPTPTNEKLF
TRBV30	-	TRBJ2-5	AWTDPTTYQETQY
TRBV6-4	-	TRBJ1-1	ASSDSGGERAF
TRBV7-9	-	TRBJ2-3	ASELLDTQY
TRBV6-5	-	TRBJ2-7	ASSDIRRHYEQY
TRBV5-1	-	TRBJ1-1	ASSLDTNTEAF
TRBV18	-	TRBJ1-2	ASSLRDQGHGYT
TRBV9	TRBD1	TRBJ2-2	ASSAGQGSTGELF
TRBV6-6	TRBD1	TRBJ1-1	ASSHLGTGTEAF
TRBV7-2	-	TRBJ2-2	ASSPVTGELF
TRBV12-3/TRBV12-4	TRBD1	TRBJ1-1	ASSLGQGAF
TRBV4-2	-	TRBJ1-4	ASSQPDRRNEKLF
TRBV7-9	TRBD1	TRBJ1-2	ASGDRDSFPYGYT
TRBV18	TRBD1	TRBJ1-2	ASSPNNRGQTYGYT
TRBV28	TRBD2	TRBJ2-3	ASSFVPKIAGGTDTQY
TRBV7-3	-	TRBJ1-5	ASSLNSNQPQH
TRBV19	-	TRBJ2-3	ASRAFGNTDTQY
TRBV4-3	TRBD1	TRBJ2-1	ASSQDFAGGTEQF
TRBV6-1	-	TRBJ1-4	ASSEQQGFGEKLF
TRBV6-5	-	TRBJ1-3	ASSSNSGNTIY
TRBV5-1	TRBD1	TRBJ1-1	ASSPPGGSTEAF
TRBV12-5	TRBD2	TRBJ2-1	ASGSTSGGAWDEQF
TRBV5-1	-	TRBJ1-1	ASSWMDSLNTEAF
TRBV28	-	TRBJ1-1	ASSLSQAGAF
TRBV29-1	-	TRBJ2-5	SVEFVAEIQETQY
TRBV7-2	-	TRBJ1-2	ASSFRANYGYT
TRBV9	-	TRBJ1-5	ASSARGRQPQH
TRBV20-1	-	TRBJ1-2	SARTPGGYT
TRBV3-1/TRBV3-2	TRBD2	TRBJ2-5	ASSQDKGAGGPEETQY
TRBV7-9	-	TRBJ2-2	ASNRVVGVLNTGELF
TRBV3-1/TRBV3-2	TRBD1	TRBJ1-5	ASSQDRVGTGEFSQPQH
TRBV18	-	TRBJ1-6	ASSPRVLLGSENSPLH
TRBV19	TRBD1	TRBJ1-4	ASYGQGLGEKLF
TRBV7-3	TRBD2	TRBJ2-3	ASSPTSGVTDTQY
TRBV7-2	-	TRBJ1-5	ASSPLGGRGNQPQH
TRBV18	-	TRBJ2-5	ASSVKGAETQY
TRBV11-2	TRBD1	TRBJ2-7	ASSSDRGHYEQY
TRBV6-5	-	TRBJ1-3	ASSPAGNTIY
TRBV7-2	-	TRBJ2-3	ASSQDSLPRGQY
TRBV11-3	-	TRBJ1-1	ASSFDRNTEAF
TRBV6-2/TRBV6-3	TRBD2	TRBJ2-3	ASSYPSVAGGTASTDTQY
TRBV6-2/TRBV6-3	-	TRBJ2-2	ASSYSGVANTGELF
TRBV2	-	TRBJ1-5	ASLGGGNQPQH
TRBV19	TRBD1	TRBJ1-5	ASRETGEGNQPQH
TRBV2	TRBD1	TRBJ1-5	ASSPRGTGNQPQH
TRBV7-2	TRBD2	TRBJ2-1	ASSLASGGRGEQF